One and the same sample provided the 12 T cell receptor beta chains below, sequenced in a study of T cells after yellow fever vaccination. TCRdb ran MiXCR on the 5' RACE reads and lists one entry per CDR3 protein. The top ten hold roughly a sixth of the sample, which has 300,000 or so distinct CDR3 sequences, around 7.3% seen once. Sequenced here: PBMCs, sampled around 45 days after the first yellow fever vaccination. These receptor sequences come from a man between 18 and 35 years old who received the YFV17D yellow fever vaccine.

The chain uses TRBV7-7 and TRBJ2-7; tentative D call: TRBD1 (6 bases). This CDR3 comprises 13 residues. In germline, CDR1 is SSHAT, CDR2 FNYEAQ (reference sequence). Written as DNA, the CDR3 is TGTGCTAGCAGCGGAACAGGGCCCTACGAGCAGTACGTC. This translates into CASSGTGPYEQYV.

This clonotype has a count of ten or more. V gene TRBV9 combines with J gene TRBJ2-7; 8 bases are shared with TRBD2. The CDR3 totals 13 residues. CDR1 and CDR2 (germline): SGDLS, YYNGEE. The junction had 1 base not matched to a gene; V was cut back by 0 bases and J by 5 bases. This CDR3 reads CASSVGGGNEQYF. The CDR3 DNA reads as TGTGCCAGCAGCGTAGGCGGGGGGAACGAGCAGTACTTC.

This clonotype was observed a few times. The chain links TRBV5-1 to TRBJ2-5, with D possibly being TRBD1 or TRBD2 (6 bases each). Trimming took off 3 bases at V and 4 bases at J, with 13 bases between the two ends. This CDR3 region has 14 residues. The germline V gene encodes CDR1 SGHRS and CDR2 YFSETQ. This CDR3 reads CASSSEQGLETQYF. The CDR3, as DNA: TGCGCCAGCAGCTCAGAACAGGGACTAGAGACCCAGTACTTC.

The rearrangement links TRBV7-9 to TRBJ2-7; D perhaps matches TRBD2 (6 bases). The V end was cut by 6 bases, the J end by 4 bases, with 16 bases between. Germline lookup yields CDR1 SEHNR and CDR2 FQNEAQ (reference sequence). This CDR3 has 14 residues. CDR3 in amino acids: CASRHGGKPYEQYF. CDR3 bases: TGTGCCAGCAGGCACGGGGGAAAACCGTACGAGCAGTACTTC.

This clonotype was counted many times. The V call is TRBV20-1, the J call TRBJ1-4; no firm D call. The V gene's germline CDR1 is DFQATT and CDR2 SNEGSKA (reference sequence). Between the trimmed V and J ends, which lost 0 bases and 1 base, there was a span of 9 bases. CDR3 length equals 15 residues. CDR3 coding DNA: TGCAGTGCTAGAGATCGATTACGAACTAATGAAAAACTGTTTTTT. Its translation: CSARDRLRTNEKLFF.

CDR3 DNA: TGCAGTGCTAGGGGGGGACGGTGGAACACTGAAGCTTTCTTT. Translated: CSARGGRWNTEAFF. The J gene is TRBJ1-1, the V gene TRBV20-1; tentatively, D is TRBD1 (5 bases). This CDR3 region has 14 residues. Germline assignment: CDR1 DFQATT and CDR2 SNEGSKA (reference sequence). The ends were cut back, 3 bases at V and 1 base at J, with 12 bases in the middle.

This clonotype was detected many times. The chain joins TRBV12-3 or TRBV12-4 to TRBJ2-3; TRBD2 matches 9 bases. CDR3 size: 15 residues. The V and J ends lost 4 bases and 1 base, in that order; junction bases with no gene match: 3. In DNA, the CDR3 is TGTGCCAGCAGTTCAGTAGCGGGGGGCACAGATACGCAGTATTTT. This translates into CASSSVAGGTDTQYF.

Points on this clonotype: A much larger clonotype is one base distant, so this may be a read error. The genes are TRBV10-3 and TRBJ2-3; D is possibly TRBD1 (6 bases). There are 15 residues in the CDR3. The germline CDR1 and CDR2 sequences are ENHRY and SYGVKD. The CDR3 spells CTIRTTGTGTDTQYF. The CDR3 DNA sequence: TGTACCATCAGAACGACAGGTACCGGCACAGATACGCAGTATTTT.

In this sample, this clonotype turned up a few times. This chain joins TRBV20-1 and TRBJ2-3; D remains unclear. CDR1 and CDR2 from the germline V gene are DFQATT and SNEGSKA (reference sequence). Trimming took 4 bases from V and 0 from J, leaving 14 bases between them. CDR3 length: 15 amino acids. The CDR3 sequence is CSAISGPLSTDTQYF. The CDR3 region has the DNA TGCAGTGCTATAAGTGGGCCCCTTAGCACAGATACGCAGTATTTT.

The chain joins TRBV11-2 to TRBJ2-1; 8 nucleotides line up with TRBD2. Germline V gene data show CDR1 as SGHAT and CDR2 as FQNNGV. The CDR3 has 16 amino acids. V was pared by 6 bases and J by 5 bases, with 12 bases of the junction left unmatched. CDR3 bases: TGTGCCAGCAGGCCTGGTCGCAGCGGGGGAAACAATGAGCAGTTCTTC. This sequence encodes CASRPGRSGGNNEQFF.

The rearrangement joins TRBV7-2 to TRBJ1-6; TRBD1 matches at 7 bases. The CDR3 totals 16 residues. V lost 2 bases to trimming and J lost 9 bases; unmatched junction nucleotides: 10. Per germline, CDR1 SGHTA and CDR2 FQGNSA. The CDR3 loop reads CASSLTQSGGASPLHF. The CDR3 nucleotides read TGTGCCAGCAGCTTAACCCAGTCAGGGGGGGCTTCACCCCTCCACTTT.

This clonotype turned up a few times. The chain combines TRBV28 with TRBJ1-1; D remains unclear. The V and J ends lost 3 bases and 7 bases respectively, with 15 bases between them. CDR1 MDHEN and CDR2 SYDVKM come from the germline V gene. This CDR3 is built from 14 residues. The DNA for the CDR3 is TGTGCCAGCAGTTTTCTACGGGGTAGTAGTGAAGCTTTCTTT. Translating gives CASSFLRGSSEAFF.